This T cell receptor (beta chain) derives from a study of identical twins (dated by TCRdb to the mid-2010s). About the investigation overall: To test whether fetal clonotypes persist, the study used deep sequencing on TCR alpha and beta repertoires from monozygotic twins, unrelated adults of various ages, and cord blood. To rule out contamination, replicate twin experiments were performed at different times with different library preparation protocols. Broad study findings and their caveats: In monozygotic twins, out-of-frame TCR alpha sharing was systematically underestimated by recombination models, although the models agreed with sharing between unrelated individuals. Invariant T cells such as MAIT and iNKT could partly confound zero-insertion analyses, although diverse VJ usage argued against such confounding for most clonotypes. Abundant cord blood beta clonotypes carried fewer insertions; young adult naive repertoires showed a weaker similar trend, while memory repertoires showed none. Because the same donors could not be followed over many years, the conclusions relied on cross-sectional statistical analysis. Out-of-frame TCR alpha sequences shared between twins showed an excess of low generation-probability sequences compared with coincidental sharing between unrelated individuals. The excess sharing between twins in beta out-of-frame sequences was weaker because fewer shared sequences reduced the signal-to-noise ratio.

Only healthy Caucasian donors were included. Three pairs of female monozygotic twins, all aged 18 to 29 years, made up the twin cohort. Positive isolation kits from Invitrogen were used to isolate CD4+ and CD8+ T cell populations. Details on this clonotype: The specificity of this receptor is unknown. It has no much larger one-base neighbor in the sample; base qualities were not kept.

The receptor library was made with 5' RACE. Sequenced using an Illumina HiSeq 2000. Template switching added a universal primer binding site, and the final cDNA carried a unique molecular identifier that allowed TCR cDNA molecules to be counted accurately. Specific primers in the conserved constant-segment region were used to synthesize first-strand cDNA for the TCR alpha and beta chains. To control for contamination, every cDNA library carried two barcodes: a SMART-Mk sample barcode plus Illumina barcodes. Two successive PCR steps introduced TruSeq adapter sequences along with Illumina sample barcodes. Sequencing of the TCR alpha and beta cDNA libraries was done on the Illumina HiSeq platform using custom primers. The published analysis was carried out like this. MiGEC was used to process raw reads and extract unique molecular identifiers, and MiXCR was used to find CDR3 positions. Recombination models were inferred per individual with the repgenHMM and IGoR tools using an EM algorithm. The analysis of shared clonotypes was done with the tcR package in R, with sharing normalized by the product of cloneset sizes. To study raw recombination free of thymic and clonal selection effects, out-of-frame nonproductive sequences were analyzed. TCRdb cleaned the public reads at Q25 with fastp, built clones with MiXCR and kept in-frame beta chains. CDR3 protein duplicates are merged, each entry listing the most common genes and DNA. The V and J calls come from TCRdb's annotation, not from the publication. The table for this sample lists fewer than 550,000 distinct CDR3 sequences; 14% of them were counted only once. The ten largest account for approximately 0.98% of the sample.

Looking up the germline V gene yields CDR1 MNHEY and CDR2 SVGAGI. The CDR3 spans 12 residues, from the cysteine through the phenylalanine. Of all the DNA, just the CDR3 is kept, 36 bases in frame from base 1. V is pared back by 7 bases and J by 2 bases, with 7 bases lying between the germline termini. The same sample was also studied in work on yellow fever vaccine responses in identical twins. The second study's paper adds: The T cell response to vaccination in identical twins was reported by the authors to appear partly convergent and partly personalized. In the study, vaccine-responding T cell clones were precisely tracked in identical twins.

Sequencing was performed on CD4+ T cells sorted from blood. Recombination connected TRBV6-5 to TRBJ2-3, with no confidently assigned D gene. The receptor was derived from a young woman in good health. The CDR3 in this case is CASKSDTDTQYF. The base sequence is TGTGCCAGCAAGTCAGACACAGATACGCAGTATTTT.